Listed here are 4 T cell receptor beta chains from one sample, sequenced in a study of shared clonotypes between healthy human individuals. The data were produced by immunoSEQ multiplex PCR, yet TCRdb's version contains in-frame clones alone and is incomplete. Of about 1.4 million clones listed, approximately 96% are singletons. The sequenced sample consisted of naive CD4+ T cells sorted from blood. Subset: CD45RA+ positively selected. The receptor set was obtained from a man in his thirties or forties in good health.

This sequence joins TRBV6-5 and TRBJ1-5, with D maybe TRBD1 (6 bases). Germline CDR1 and CDR2: MNHEY and SVGAGI. With 10 bases removed from V and 0 bases from J, the gap between germline ends came to 13 bases. The CDR3 is 14 amino acids. As DNA, the CDR3 is TGTGCCACCGGTCAGGGGAATAGCAATCAGCCCCAGCATTTT. Its translation is CATGQGNSNQPQHF.

The chain carries TRBV5-1 and TRBJ1-5, with D unresolved. Looked up from germline, CDR1 is SGHRS and CDR2 is YFSETQ. The CDR3 has 14 residues. The V gene lost 0 bases and the J gene lost 2 bases, with 6 bases spanning the gap. The CDR3 DNA reads TGCGCCAGCAGCTTGGAGTCAGGCAATCAGCCCCAGCATTTT. This gives the protein CASSLESGNQPQHF.

This rearrangement joins TRBV9 to TRBJ2-1, with 8 bases matching TRBD2. Germline V gene sequence: CDR1 SGDLS, CDR2 YYNGEE. With 3 bases clipped from V and 6 bases from J, the junction kept 8 bases outside the gene matches. This CDR3 contains 15 residues. In DNA form, the CDR3 reads TGTGCCAGCAGCGAGGGCCCTGGACTAGCCAATGAGCAGTTCTTC. Translating it yields CASSEGPGLANEQFF.

CDR3 region: CASSPAGTVGYEQYF. CDR3 nucleotide sequence: TGTGCCAGTAGTCCGGCCGGGACGGTGGGCTACGAGCAGTACTTC. This chain links TRBV19 with TRBJ2-7; D tentatively fits TRBD1 or TRBD2 (5 bases each). The V end lost 5 bases, the J end lost 3 bases, and 17 bases lay between the germline ends. From germline, CDR1 is LNHDA and CDR2 SQIVND (reference sequence). The CDR3 runs to 15 residues.